What follows are 5 T cell receptor beta chains derived from one specimen sequenced in a study of T cell responses to AZD1222 COVID-19 vaccine. TCRdb's table, derived via immunoSEQ multiplex PCR, lists solely in-frame clones and lacks some. The profile shows 110,000 or so clones, approximately 90% of them singletons. This sample comprised peripheral blood, obtained on day 0 of AZD1222 vaccination. These receptor sequences come from an adult in good health.

This clone was seen only a few times. CDR3 in DNA: TGTGCCAGCAGCTTATGGGACAGGACGCCAGGAAACGAGCAGTACTTC. This codes for CASSLWDRTPGNEQYF. The chain is built from TRBV11-2 and TRBJ2-7; 8 bases align to TRBD1. Germline values: CDR1 SGHAT, CDR2 FQNNGV. Trimming took 2 bases from V and 5 from J; bases not matched to a gene: 11. This CDR3 comprises 16 residues.

The chain has TRBV28 and TRBJ2-7; TRBD1 aligns across 9 bases. This CDR3 contains 15 residues. Germline-derived CDR1 and CDR2 are MDHEN and SYDVKM. Germline trimming cut 5 bases from V and 5 bases from J; bases unmatched to any gene: 10. CDR3 sequence reads: CASSHPGQGGHEQYF. CDR3 nucleotide sequence: TGTGCCAGCAGTCACCCGGGACAGGGTGGGCACGAGCAGTACTTC. The full variable domain, rest sourced from reference TRBV28 and TRBJ2-7, is DVKVTQSSRYLVKRTGEKVFLECVQDMDHENMFWYRQDPGLGLRLIYFSYDVKMKEKGDIPEGYSVSREKKERFSLILESASTNQTSMYLCASSHPGQGGHEQYFGPGTRLTVT.

This clone was seen many times. The chain couples TRBV19 to TRBJ1-6; 8 bases map to TRBD1. V shed 5 bases, J shed 7 bases, and the junction held 7 bases outside the gene matches. This CDR3 is built from 15 residues. Germline V gives CDR1 LNHDA, CDR2 SQIVND (reference sequence). The CDR3 nucleotides are TGTGCCAGTAGTTCACCGGACAGGGCGAATTCACCCCTCCACTTT. Encoded protein: CASSSPDRANSPLHF. The entire variable domain, with the rest obtained from reference TRBV19 and TRBJ1-6, is as follows: DGGITQSPKYLFRKEGQNVTLSCEQNLNHDAMYWYRQDPGQGLRLIYYSQIVNDFQKGDIAEGYSVSREKKESFPLTVTSAQKNPTAFYLCASSSPDRANSPLHFGNGTRLTVT.

This clone was seen more than once but under ten times. This sample includes further DNA sequences coding for the same CDR3. The chain combines TRBV5-6 with TRBJ1-5, with a tentative D call TRBD1 (5 bases). The CDR3 has 14 amino acids. Trimming pared 3 bases from V and 1 base from J, leaving 8 bases between. The germline gives CDR1 SGHDT, CDR2 YYEEEE. This chain's CDR3 is CASSSWDSNQPQHF. The DNA for the CDR3 is TGTGCCAGCAGCTCCTGGGACAGCAATCAGCCCCAGCATTTT.

This sequence joins TRBV2 and TRBJ2-7; TRBD1 matches 7 bases. The germline CDR1 and CDR2 sequences are SNHLY and FYNNEI. V shed 8 bases, J shed 3 bases, and the junction held 7 bases outside the gene matches. The CDR3 runs to 13 residues. CDR3 in amino acids: CASGETGYYEQYF. The DNA for the CDR3 is TGTGCCAGCGGCGAGACAGGGTACTACGAGCAGTACTTC. Using reference TRBV2 and TRBJ2-7 for the parts outside the CDR3, the full variable domain is EPEVTQTPSHQVTQMGQEVILRCVPISNHLYFYWYRQILGQKVEFLVSFYNNEISEKSEIFDDQFSVERPDGSNFTLKIRSTKLEDSAMYFCASGETGYYEQYFGPGTRLTVT.